Included here is one T cell receptor beta chain sequence, with context. Its target antigen remains unknown. Per-nucleotide qualities are absent, and no much larger clonotype sits a single base away. This specimen belongs to a study of blood T cell repertoires in COVID-19 (dated by TCRdb to the early 2020s). About the full investigation: Collaborator samples came from the United States, Italy and Spain and covered acute and convalescent phases of COVID-19. The material from the prospective study consisted of cDNA or gDNA derived from T cells, B-cell-depleted T cells, or PBMCs. The dataset comprised deeply sampled blood TCRbeta repertoires from subjects exposed to, actively infected with, or recovered from COVID-19. The repertoires were made available in a free public database intended to serve as a resource for research on the immune response to SARS-CoV-2. Samples came from the ongoing ImmuneRACE study (first 160 participants) plus 1,254 subjects from 6 global collaborators. Sample metadata almost always included a de-identified subject ID, COVID-19 status, age in years and sex. Where HLA class I and class II types were available, the types were taken from metadata supplied by the sample provider, not from assay-based typing. Summary of the overall study and its limitations: How much clinical and demographic metadata was included differed by source and by participant, and the metadata was provided uncurated.

The germline V gene gives CDR1 as MNHNS and CDR2 as SASEGT. The cysteine opens and the phenylalanine closes a CDR3 of 15 amino acids. This entry keeps only the CDR3 DNA: 45 bases, framed from base 1. Relative to germline, V is 0 bases shorter and J is 7 bases shorter, with 13 bases between their ends. Whole blood was collected in K2EDTA tubes by collaborating institutions according to the institutions' own protocols. For TCRbeta analysis, collaborators shipped samples as frozen whole blood, isolated PBMCs, or DNA extracted from either of those sample types. TCRbeta CDR3 regions were amplified from genomic DNA by means of the immunoSEQ Assay, a bias-controlled multiplex PCR. In the authors' own workflow: Within the assay, amplification of reference gene primers was used to estimate how many nucleated cells each sample contained. Sequence reads were collapsed and filtered to measure the absolute abundance of every unique TCRbeta CDR3 rearrangement. For each sample, productive Simpson clonality was calculated as the square root of Simpson's diversity index across productive rearrangements. Held by TCRdb, this immuneACCESS table contains in-frame sequences only and omits some clones. Under half of the omission traces to an unresolved V gene where checked; the cause of the rest is unknown. For V, J and clone size, that table is used; D and trimming come from the DNA. The sample table shows some 69,000 clones, and about 82% are seen once. Clones ranked in the top ten supply less than 2% of the sample.

Here the chain combines TRBV6-1 and TRBJ1-5; too little of a D gene remains to name it. The TCR originated in a woman aged 55-70 years with acute or convalescent COVID-19. Sequenced material: peripheral blood. The DNA sequence is as follows: TGTGCCAGCAGTGAAGCAAGAGTTGGGGAGCAGCCCCAGCATTTT. This codes for CASSEARVGEQPQHF.